These T cell receptor beta chains were read from a single sample in a study of control samples from healthy donors and cancer patients. Libraries were prepared by immunoSEQ multiplex PCR; TCRdb keeps only in-frame clonotypes and omits some of them. The sample has over 100,000 clones; around 92% are singletons. The sample comprised blood. The receptors here all came from a woman in her 50s in good health. Each CDR3 is given with its conserved first and last residue. Fields, in order: J gene, V gene, D gene, clone size, CDR3 protein, CDR3 DNA. The D gene is left open where the match is weak. Rows may omit the clone size; those that give it use once, few, many or a size class.

TRBJ1-2,TRBV27,TRBD1,-,CASSSRDSFQGYTF,TGTGCCAGCAGTTCCCGGGACAGTTTTCAAGGCTACACCTTC
TRBJ1-5,TRBV7-2,TRBD1,-,CASSLGQTGQPQHF,TGTGCCAGCAGCTTAGGGCAGACAGGGCAGCCCCAGCATTTT
TRBJ2-2,TRBV5-5,-,-,CASSRQGGDGELFF,TGTGCCAGCAGCCGACAGGGAGGGGACGGGGAGCTGTTTTTT
TRBJ2-4,TRBV12-3/TRBV12-4,-,-,CASSLSLDIQYF,TGTGCCAGCAGTTTGAGCTTGGACATTCAGTACTTC
TRBJ2-5,TRBV5-4,TRBD1,-,CATRTGPQETQYF,TGTGCCACTAGGACAGGCCCTCAAGAGACCCAGTACTTC
TRBJ1-5,TRBV19,-,once,CASSMAGHSNQPQHF,TGTGCCAGTAGTATGGCCGGACATAGCAATCAGCCCCAGCATTTT
TRBJ2-5,TRBV27,-,-,CASSERTSGVETQYF,TGTGCCAGCAGTGAAAGGACATCCGGGGTAGAGACCCAGTACTTC
TRBJ2-1,TRBV30,TRBD1,-,CAWSDRGYNEQFF,TGTGCCTGGAGCGACAGGGGTTACAATGAGCAGTTCTTC
TRBJ2-1,TRBV11-2,-,-,CASSLSVAEAAEQFF,TGTGCCAGCAGCTTATCGGTAGCGGAGGCGGCGGAGCAGTTCTTC
TRBJ2-3,TRBV7-9,-,few,CASSQQRGFPDTQYF,TGTGCCAGCAGCCAACAAAGGGGCTTTCCAGATACGCAGTATTTT
TRBJ2-3,TRBV4-2,TRBD2,-,CASSQGTRLAGLNTQYF,TGTGCCAGCAGCCAAGGCACAAGACTAGCGGGGTTGAATACGCAGTATTTT
TRBJ2-7,TRBV30,TRBD1,-,CAWASLRGLEQYF,TGTGCCTGGGCATCCCTCAGGGGGCTTGAGCAGTACTTC
TRBJ2-3,TRBV24-1,-,once,CATSRASTSGDTQYF,-
TRBJ2-3,TRBV7-9,TRBD2,-,CASSFGGADTQYF,TGTGCCAGCAGCTTTGGGGGGGCAGATACGCAGTATTTT
TRBJ1-1,TRBV18,-,-,CASSHGSGEAFF,TGTGCCAGCTCACACGGGTCGGGTGAAGCTTTCTTT
TRBJ1-4,TRBV19,-,-,CASSPVERNVKLFF,TGTGCCAGTAGTCCAGTGGAGAGGAACGTAAAACTGTTTTTT
TRBJ1-2,TRBV18,-,-,CASSPIASGNYGYTF,TGTGCCAGCTCACCGATTGCATCTGGGAACTATGGCTACACCTTC
TRBJ2-6,TRBV6-1,-,few,CASSGADGSGANVLTF,TGTGCCAGCAGTGGGGCAGACGGATCTGGGGCCAACGTCCTGACTTTC
TRBJ1-1,TRBV19,-,-,CASSIDGVNTEAFF,TGTGCCAGTAGTATAGATGGGGTGAACACTGAAGCTTTCTTT
TRBJ1-1,TRBV19,-,-,CASSIGRAITQPTEAFF,TGTGCCAGTAGTATCGGCAGGGCCATTACCCAACCCACTGAAGCTTTCTTT
TRBJ2-2,TRBV6-5,-,-,CASNHGGELFF,TGTGCCAGCAACCATGGAGGGGAGCTGTTTTTT
TRBJ1-2,TRBV29-1,TRBD1,-,CSVDRMTGEGGYTF,TGCAGCGTTGACCGAATGACAGGGGAGGGAGGCTACACCTTC
TRBJ1-5,TRBV15,-,-,CATSRDGGNQPQHF,TGTGCCACCAGCAGAGACGGTGGCAATCAGCCCCAGCATTTT
TRBJ2-3,TRBV28,-,-,CASSSGFPDTQYF,TGTGCCAGCAGTTCGGGCTTCCCAGATACGCAGTATTTT
TRBJ1-1,TRBV10-3,-,-,CAIRLQGNTEAFF,TGTGCCATCAGGTTACAGGGGAACACTGAAGCTTTCTTT
TRBJ2-5,TRBV11-2,TRBD2,-,CASNERGTSGETQYF,TGTGCCAGCAACGAGCGGGGGACGTCAGGGGAGACCCAGTACTTC
TRBJ2-1,TRBV28,-,-,CASSLGNEQFF,TGTGCCAGCAGTTTAGGAAATGAGCAGTTCTTC
TRBJ2-5,TRBV4-1,TRBD1,-,CASSLERGLGYQETQYF,TGCGCCAGCAGCCTCGAAAGGGGGCTTGGGTACCAAGAGACCCAGTACTTC
TRBJ2-6,TRBV12-3/TRBV12-4,-,-,CASRDSGANVLTF,TGTGCCAGTAGAGACTCTGGGGCCAACGTCCTGACTTTC